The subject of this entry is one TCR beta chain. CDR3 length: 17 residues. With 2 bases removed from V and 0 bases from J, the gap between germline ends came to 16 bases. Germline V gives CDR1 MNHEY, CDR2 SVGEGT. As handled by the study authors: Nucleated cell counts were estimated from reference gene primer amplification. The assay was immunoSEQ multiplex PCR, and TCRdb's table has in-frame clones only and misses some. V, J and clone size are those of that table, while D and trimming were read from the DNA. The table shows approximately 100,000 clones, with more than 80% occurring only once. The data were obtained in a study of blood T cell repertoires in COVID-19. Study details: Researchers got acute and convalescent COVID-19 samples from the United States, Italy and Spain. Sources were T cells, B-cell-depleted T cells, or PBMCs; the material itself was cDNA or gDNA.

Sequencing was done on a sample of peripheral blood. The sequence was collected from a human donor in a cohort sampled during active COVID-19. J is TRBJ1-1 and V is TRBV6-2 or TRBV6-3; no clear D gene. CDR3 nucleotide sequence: TGTGCCAGCAGTTACGTCCGCGGGAGACCCATGAACACTGAAGCTTTCTTT. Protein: CASSYVRGRPMNTEAFF.